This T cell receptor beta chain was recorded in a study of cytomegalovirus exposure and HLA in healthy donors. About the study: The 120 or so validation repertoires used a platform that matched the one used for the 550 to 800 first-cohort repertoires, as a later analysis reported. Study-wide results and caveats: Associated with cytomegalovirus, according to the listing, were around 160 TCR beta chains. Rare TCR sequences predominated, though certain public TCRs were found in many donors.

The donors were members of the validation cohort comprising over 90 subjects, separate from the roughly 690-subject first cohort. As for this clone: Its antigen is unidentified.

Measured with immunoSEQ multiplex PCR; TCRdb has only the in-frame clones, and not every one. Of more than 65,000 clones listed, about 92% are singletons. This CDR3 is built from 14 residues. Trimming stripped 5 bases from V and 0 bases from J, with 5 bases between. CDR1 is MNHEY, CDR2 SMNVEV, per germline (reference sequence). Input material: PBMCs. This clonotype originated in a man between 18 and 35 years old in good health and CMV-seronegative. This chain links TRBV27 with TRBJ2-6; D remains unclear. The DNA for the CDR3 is TGTGCCAGCAGTACGGTCTCTGGGGCCAACGTCCTGACTTTC. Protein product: CASSTVSGANVLTF.